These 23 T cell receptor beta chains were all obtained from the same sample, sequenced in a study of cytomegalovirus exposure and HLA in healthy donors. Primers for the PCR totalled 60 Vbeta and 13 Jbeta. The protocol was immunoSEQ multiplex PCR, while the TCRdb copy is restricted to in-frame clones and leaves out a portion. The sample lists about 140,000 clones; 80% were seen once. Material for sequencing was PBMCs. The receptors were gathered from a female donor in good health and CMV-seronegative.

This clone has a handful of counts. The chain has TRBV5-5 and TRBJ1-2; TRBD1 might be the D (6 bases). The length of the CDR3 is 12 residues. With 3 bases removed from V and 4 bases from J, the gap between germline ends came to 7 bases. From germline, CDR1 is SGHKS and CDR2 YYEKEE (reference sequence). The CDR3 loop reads CASSSTGYGYTF. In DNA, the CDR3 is TGTGCCAGCAGCTCGACAGGCTATGGCTACACCTTC. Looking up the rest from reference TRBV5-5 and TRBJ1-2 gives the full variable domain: DAGVTQSPTHLIKTRGQQVTLRCSPISGHKSVSWYQQVLGQGPQFIFQYYEKEERGRGNFPDRFSARQFPNYSSELNVNALLLGDSALYLCASSSTGYGYTFGSGTRLTVV.

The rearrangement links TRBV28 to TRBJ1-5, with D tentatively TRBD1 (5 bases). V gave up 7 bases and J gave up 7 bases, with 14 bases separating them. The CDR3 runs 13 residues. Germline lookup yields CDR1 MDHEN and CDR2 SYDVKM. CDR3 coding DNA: TGTGCCAGCACCTCTCGGGGGGTCCAGCCCCAGCATTTT. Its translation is CASTSRGVQPQHF.

The chain's CDR3 is CSVRQDIEQYF. CDR3 sequence (DNA): TGCAGTGTCAGACAGGACATCGAGCAGTACTTC. The gene calls are TRBV20-1 and TRBJ2-7, with D maybe TRBD1 (6 bases). V was pared by 7 bases and J by 6 bases, with 13 bases between. This CDR3 is 11 amino acids long. Germline CDR1 is DFQATT and CDR2 is SNEGSKA (reference sequence).

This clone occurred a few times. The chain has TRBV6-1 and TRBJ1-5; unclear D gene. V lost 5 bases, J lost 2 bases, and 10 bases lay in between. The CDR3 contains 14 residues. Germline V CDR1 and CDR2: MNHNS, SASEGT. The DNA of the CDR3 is TGTGCCAGCAGTATTCTAGATGGCAATCAGCCCCAGCATTTT. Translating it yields CASSILDGNQPQHF.

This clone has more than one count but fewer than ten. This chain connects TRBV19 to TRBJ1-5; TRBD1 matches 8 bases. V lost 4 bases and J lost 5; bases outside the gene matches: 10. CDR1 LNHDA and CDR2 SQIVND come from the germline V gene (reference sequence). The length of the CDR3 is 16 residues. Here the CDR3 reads CASSTLGQAFDQPQHF. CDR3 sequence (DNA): TGTGCCAGTAGTACTTTGGGACAGGCGTTTGATCAGCCCCAGCATTTT.

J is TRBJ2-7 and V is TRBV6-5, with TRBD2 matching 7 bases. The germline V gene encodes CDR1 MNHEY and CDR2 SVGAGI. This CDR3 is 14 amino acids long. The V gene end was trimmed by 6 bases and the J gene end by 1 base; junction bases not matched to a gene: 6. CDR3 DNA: TGTGCCAGCAGAAACGCCGGGGGGTCCTACGAGCAGTACTTC. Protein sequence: CASRNAGGSYEQYF.

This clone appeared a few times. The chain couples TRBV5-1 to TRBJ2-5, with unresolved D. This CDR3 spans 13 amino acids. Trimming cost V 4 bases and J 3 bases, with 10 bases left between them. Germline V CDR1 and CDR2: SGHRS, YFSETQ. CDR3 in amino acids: CASSAQPEETQYF. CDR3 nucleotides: TGCGCCAGCAGCGCCCAACCGGAAGAGACCCAGTACTTC.

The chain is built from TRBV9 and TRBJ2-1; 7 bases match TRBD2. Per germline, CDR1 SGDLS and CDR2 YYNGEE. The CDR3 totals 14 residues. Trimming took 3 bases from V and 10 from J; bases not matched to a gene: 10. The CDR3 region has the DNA TGTGCCAGCAGCGCCCGGACTAGAACTAGCGAGCAGTTCTTC. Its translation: CASSARTRTSEQFF. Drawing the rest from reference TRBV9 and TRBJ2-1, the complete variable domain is DSGVTQTPKHLITATGQRVTLRCSPRSGDLSVYWYQQSLDQGLQFLIQYYNGEERAKGNILERFSAQQFPDLHSELNLSSLELGDSALYFCASSARTRTSEQFFGPGTRLTVL.

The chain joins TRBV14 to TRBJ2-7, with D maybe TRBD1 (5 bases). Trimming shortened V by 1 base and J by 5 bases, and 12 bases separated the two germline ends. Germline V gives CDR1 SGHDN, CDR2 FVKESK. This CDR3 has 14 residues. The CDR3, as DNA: TGTGCCAGCAGCCAAGGGCACAGGCAACACGAGCAGTACTTC. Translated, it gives CASSQGHRQHEQYF.

The CDR3 reads CASSFPKTEHTNQPQHF. In nucleotides, the CDR3 is TGCGCCAGCAGCTTCCCCAAGACAGAGCATACCAATCAGCCCCAGCATTTT. The V and J genes are TRBV5-1 and TRBJ1-5; D perhaps matches TRBD1 (5 bases). V dropped 2 bases and J dropped 3 bases, with 18 bases sitting between them. Germline CDR1 is SGHRS and CDR2 is YFSETQ. The CDR3 is 17 amino acids. Full variable domain (remainder filled in from reference TRBV5-1 and TRBJ1-5): KAGVTQTPRYLIKTRGQQVTLSCSPISGHRSVSWYQQTPGQGLQFLFEYFSETQRNKGNFPGRFSGRQFSNSRSEMNVSTLELGDSALYLCASSFPKTEHTNQPQHFGDGTRLSIL.

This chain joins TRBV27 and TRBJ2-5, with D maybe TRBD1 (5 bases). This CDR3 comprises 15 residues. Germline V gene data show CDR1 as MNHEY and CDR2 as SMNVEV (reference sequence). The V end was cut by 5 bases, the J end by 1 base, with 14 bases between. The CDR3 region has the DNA TGTGCCAGCAGTGCAACCAGGGCCCCCCAAGAGACCCAGTACTTC. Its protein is CASSATRAPQETQYF.

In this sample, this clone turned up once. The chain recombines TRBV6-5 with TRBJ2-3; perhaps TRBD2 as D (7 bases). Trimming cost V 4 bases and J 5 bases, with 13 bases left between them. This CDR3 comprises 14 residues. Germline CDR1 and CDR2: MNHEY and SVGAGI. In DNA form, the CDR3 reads TGTGCCAGCAGTTTATGGGGGGGCGAAGATACGCAGTATTTT. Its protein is CASSLWGGEDTQYF.

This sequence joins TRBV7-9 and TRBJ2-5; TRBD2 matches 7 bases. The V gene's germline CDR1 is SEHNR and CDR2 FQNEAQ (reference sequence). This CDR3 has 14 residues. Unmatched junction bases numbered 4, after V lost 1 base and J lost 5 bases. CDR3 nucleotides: TGTGCCAGCAGCTTAGGCGGGAGAATCGAGACCCAGTACTTC. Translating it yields CASSLGGRIETQYF.

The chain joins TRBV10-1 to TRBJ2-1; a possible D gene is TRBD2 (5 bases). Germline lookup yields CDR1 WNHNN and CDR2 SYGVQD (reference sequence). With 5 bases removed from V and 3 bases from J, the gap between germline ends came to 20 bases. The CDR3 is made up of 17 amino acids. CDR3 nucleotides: TGCGCCAGCAGTTTGGACCACTCTAGCTTTGGCTACAATGAGCAGTTCTTC. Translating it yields CASSLDHSSFGYNEQFF.

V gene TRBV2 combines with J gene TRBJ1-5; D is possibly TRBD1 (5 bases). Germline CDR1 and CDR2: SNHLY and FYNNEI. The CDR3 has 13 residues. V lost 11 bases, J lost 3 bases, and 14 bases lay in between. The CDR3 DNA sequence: TGTGCCTCCCGGATGGGGCCCAATCAGCCCCAGCATTTT. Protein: CASRMGPNQPQHF.

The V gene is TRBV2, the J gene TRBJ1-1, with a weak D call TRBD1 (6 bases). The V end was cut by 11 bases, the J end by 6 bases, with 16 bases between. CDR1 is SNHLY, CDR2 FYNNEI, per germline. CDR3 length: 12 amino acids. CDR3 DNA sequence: TGTGCCCTCGGGGAGGGGGATCCTGAAGCTTTCTTT. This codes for CALGEGDPEAFF.

CDR3 nucleotide sequence: TGTGCCAGCAGTTCAGGCGGGGGGGGGAACTACGAGCAGTACTTC. Residues: CASSSGGGGNYEQYF. This sequence joins TRBV27 and TRBJ2-7; 9 nucleotides agree with TRBD2. The CDR3 has 15 residues. Germline CDR1 is MNHEY and CDR2 is SMNVEV (reference sequence). Losses at the gene ends were 4 bases for V and 3 bases for J; bases not matched to a gene: 7.

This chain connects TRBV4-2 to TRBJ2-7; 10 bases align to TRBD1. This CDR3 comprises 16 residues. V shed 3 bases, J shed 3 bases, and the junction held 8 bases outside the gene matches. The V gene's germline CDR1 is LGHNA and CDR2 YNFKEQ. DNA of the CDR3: TGTGCCAGCAGCCATCCTCGGACAGGGGGGAGCTACGAGCAGTACTTC. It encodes CASSHPRTGGSYEQYF.

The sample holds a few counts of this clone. The CDR3 nucleotides read TGTGCCAGCAGCCATTCCGGGACTAGCCTTATCGAGAATGAGCAGTTCTTC. Translated, it gives CASSHSGTSLIENEQFF. The V and J genes are TRBV5-8 and TRBJ2-1; the match to TRBD2 covers 9 bases. The CDR3 runs 17 residues. Germline trimming cut 4 bases from V and 7 bases from J; bases unmatched to any gene: 15. Germline V CDR1 and CDR2: SGHTS, YDEGEE.

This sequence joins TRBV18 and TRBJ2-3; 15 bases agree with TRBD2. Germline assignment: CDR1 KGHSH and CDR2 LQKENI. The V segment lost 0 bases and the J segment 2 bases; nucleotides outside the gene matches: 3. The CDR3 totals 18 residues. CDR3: CASSPPGLAGGTTDTQYF. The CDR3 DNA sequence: TGTGCCAGCTCACCACCGGGACTAGCGGGAGGCACCACAGATACGCAGTATTTT.

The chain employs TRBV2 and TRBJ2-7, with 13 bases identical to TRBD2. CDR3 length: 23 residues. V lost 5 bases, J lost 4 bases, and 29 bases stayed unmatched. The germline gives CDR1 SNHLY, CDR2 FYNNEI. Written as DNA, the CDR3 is TGTGCCAGCAGTCCGACCTGGGGACTAGCGGGAAGGTACCCCCCACAGCCTGCTTACGAGCAGTACTTC. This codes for CASSPTWGLAGRYPPQPAYEQYF.

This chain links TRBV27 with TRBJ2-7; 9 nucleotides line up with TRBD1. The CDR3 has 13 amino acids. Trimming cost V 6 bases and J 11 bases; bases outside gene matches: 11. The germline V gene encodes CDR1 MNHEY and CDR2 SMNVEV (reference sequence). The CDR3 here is CASSRTGVGEEYF. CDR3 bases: TGTGCCAGCAGCCGGACAGGGGTGGGGGAGGAGTACTTC.

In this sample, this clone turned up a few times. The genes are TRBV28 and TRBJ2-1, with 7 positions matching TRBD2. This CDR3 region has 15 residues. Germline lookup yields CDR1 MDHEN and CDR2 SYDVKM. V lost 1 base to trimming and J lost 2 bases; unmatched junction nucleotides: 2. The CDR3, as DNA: TGTGCCAGCAGTTTATCTAGCGGACCCTACAATGAGCAGTTCTTC. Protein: CASSLSSGPYNEQFF.